This entry concerns a single T cell receptor (beta chain). This sample stems from a study of shared clonotypes between healthy human individuals. Deletions cut 7 bases from V and 4 bases from J, with 11 bases between. The germline V gene encodes CDR1 LNHDA and CDR2 SQIVND (reference sequence). CDR3 size: 13 residues. The assay was carried out at the deep level. The sequencing of unsorted PBMC DNA took place on ten immunoSEQ deep assay plates. Source study methods: ImmunoSEQ supplied junction-only sequences lacking quality scores, so filtering was different. Sequenced by immunoSEQ multiplex PCR; TCRdb stores in-frame clones only, minus some. V and J calls and clone size come straight from that table; D and trimming were deduced from the DNA. The sample holds hundreds of thousands of clones, roughly 77% seen once.

The sequence was collected from a woman in her 40s in good health. Some clones in this sample may be carry-over from other donors' samples. The sample comprised PBMCs. The gene calls are TRBV19 and TRBJ2-1, with D hard to call. CDR3 DNA: TGTGCCAGTACTCCAGGACCTTACAATGAGCAGTTCTTC. Protein sequence: CASTPGPYNEQFF.